The 26 T cell receptor beta chains below were found in one sample sequenced in a study of T cells after yellow fever vaccination (dated by TCRdb to between 2017 and 2020). Library construction relied on 5' RACE. This sample was sequenced with an Illumina NovaSeq 6000. Through fastp at Q25 and MiXCR, TCRdb rebuilt clones from the public reads, retaining in-frame beta chains. Rows are combined by CDR3 protein, so each entry shows the most common genes and DNA. In this sample the table shows a few hundred thousand distinct CDR3 sequences, around 5.2% of which occur a single time. The ten largest clones capture roughly 3.4% of the sample. The treatment or condition label of this sample denotes: live attenuated yellow fever vaccine strain. The starting material was CD4+ T cells sorted from PBMCs, obtained on the day of the yellow fever booster vaccination. The receptors shown here come from a man in his late teens or twenties who received the YFV17D yellow fever vaccine.

The gene calls are TRBV5-1 and TRBJ2-2; 9 bases agree with TRBD1. Germline CDR1 SGHRS, CDR2 YFSETQ. The ends lost 3 bases at V and 6 bases at J; junction bases unmatched: 3. The CDR3 sequence is 14 residues long. The CDR3 protein is CASSSQGASGELFF. The CDR3 nucleotides read TGCGCCAGCAGCTCACAGGGGGCGTCCGGGGAGCTGTTTTTT.

This rearrangement joins TRBV10-3 to TRBJ1-1, with D uncertain. Germline loops: CDR1 ENHRY, CDR2 SYGVKD. CDR3 length: 16 amino acids. Trimming took off 0 bases at V and 2 bases at J, with 13 bases between the two ends. In nucleotides, the CDR3 is TGTGCCATCAGTGAGTCCCAACGGAGCCTAAACACTGAAGCTTTCTTT. It encodes CAISESQRSLNTEAFF.

This clonotype appeared many times. This chain joins TRBV11-2 and TRBJ2-1, with D perhaps matching TRBD2 (5 bases). This CDR3 contains 14 residues. Trimming left V 0 bases short and J 9 bases short, with 12 bases between. Germline loops: CDR1 SGHAT, CDR2 FQNNGV. CDR3 sequence: CASSLEASLGEQFF. CDR3 nucleotides: TGTGCCAGCAGCTTAGAGGCTAGCTTGGGTGAGCAGTTCTTC.

This clonotype was observed many times. The J gene is TRBJ2-1, the V gene TRBV7-2, with D possibly TRBD2 on 7 matching bases. This CDR3 is 15 amino acids long. Germline CDR1 and CDR2: SGHTA and FQGNSA. V was clipped by 5 bases and J by 4 bases, with 15 bases between them. Written as DNA, the CDR3 is TGTGCCAGCAGCCAAAGGGGGGGAAGATACAATGAGCAGTTCTTC. Its translation: CASSQRGGRYNEQFF.

This clonotype came up a few times. V usage is TRBV12-3 or TRBV12-4 and J usage is TRBJ2-6; 7 bases fit TRBD2. Trimming removed 3 bases from V and 4 bases from J; junction bases left unmatched: 18. This CDR3 comprises 20 residues. The CDR3 is CASSFAGRAGIFSGANVLTF. The CDR3 DNA is TGTGCCAGCAGTTTCGCCGGCCGAGCGGGGATCTTTTCGGGGGCCAACGTCCTGACTTTC.

This clonotype was detected ten times or more. V is TRBV19 and J is TRBJ2-7; 7 bases agree with TRBD1. The CDR3 consists of 14 residues. Germline values: CDR1 LNHDA, CDR2 SQIVND (reference sequence). V trimming: 3 bases; J trimming: 6 bases; junction bases outside the gene matches: 8. The CDR3, as DNA: TGTGCCAGTAGTATTATAACAGGGGTCGGCGAGCAGTACTTC. Translated: CASSIITGVGEQYF.

The chain carries TRBV7-2 and TRBJ1-2, with D unresolved. The CDR3 sequence is 15 residues long. The V gene's germline CDR1 is SGHTA and CDR2 FQGNSA. Trimming took 4 bases from V and 7 from J, leaving 19 bases between them. As DNA, the CDR3 is TGTGCCAGCAGCTCGGGTCAGGCACGAATAGGTGGCTACACCTTC. Amino acid sequence: CASSSGQARIGGYTF.

This clonotype was recorded a few times. The chain carries TRBV18 and TRBJ2-2; D possibly corresponds to TRBD1 (7 bases). This CDR3 contains 16 residues. The germline CDR1 and CDR2 sequences are KGHSH and LQKENI. The V end lost 2 bases, the J end lost 6 bases, and 16 bases lay between the germline ends. In DNA form, the CDR3 reads TGTGCCAGCTCACCATCCCGCCAGGGGGGTCCCGGGGAGCTGTTTTTT. This codes for CASSPSRQGGPGELFF.

This chain connects TRBV6-6 to TRBJ1-2, with 9 bases that match TRBD1. Germline V gene lookup returns CDR1 MNHNY and CDR2 SVGAGI (reference sequence). V shed 5 bases and J 7 bases; nucleotides not matched to a gene: 8. The CDR3 runs to 14 residues. The chain's CDR3 is CASSRPGQGFGYTF. The DNA of the CDR3 is TGTGCCAGCAGTCGACCGGGACAGGGTTTTGGCTACACCTTC.

This clonotype has a handful of counts. The chain is built from TRBV5-4 and TRBJ2-2; D uncertain. The CDR3 is 15 amino acids. The V gene's germline CDR1 is SGHNT and CDR2 YYREEE (reference sequence). V was pared by 4 bases and J by 6 bases, with 16 bases between. The CDR3 loop is CASSPSPPGSGELFF. The CDR3, as DNA: TGTGCCAGCAGCCCCTCTCCCCCGGGCTCCGGGGAGCTGTTTTTT.

The chain combines TRBV6-1 with TRBJ1-2; the D gene is possibly TRBD1 (5 bases). V was shortened by 10 bases and J by 8 bases, with 17 bases between the two germline ends. The germline gives CDR1 MNHNS, CDR2 SASEGT. The CDR3 totals 12 residues. In nucleotides, the CDR3 is TGTGCCACGATCCGGGACCTGTGGGGCTACACCTTC. This translates into CATIRDLWGYTF.

Ten or more counts support this clonotype. The genes are TRBV11-2 and TRBJ1-2; tentative D call: TRBD1 (6 bases). The V and J ends lost 1 base and 3 bases respectively, with 12 bases between them. CDR3 length: 15 residues. Germline V gene lookup returns CDR1 SGHAT and CDR2 FQNNGV. CDR3 DNA: TGTGCCAGCAGCTTAGCTGAAGGGGGGTACTATGGCTACACCTTC. Translating it yields CASSLAEGGYYGYTF.

The chain couples TRBV12-3 or TRBV12-4 to TRBJ2-5; D possibly matches TRBD1 or TRBD2 (5 bases each). The CDR3 covers 14 residues. The ends were cut back, 5 bases at V and 5 bases at J, with 15 bases in the middle. The CDR3 sequence is CASSPLWGLETQYF. Here the CDR3 DNA reads TGTGCCAGCAGTCCCCTCTGGGGGTTGGAGACCCAGTACTTC.

The V and J genes are TRBV12-3 or TRBV12-4 and TRBJ2-7; 8 bases are shared with TRBD2. This CDR3 is built from 14 residues. The J segment lost 0 bases and the V segment lost 2 bases, leaving 0 bases of the junction unmatched. CDR3 region: CASSLSGSSYEQYF. Written as DNA, the CDR3 is TGTGCCAGCAGTTTAAGCGGGAGCTCCTACGAGCAGTACTTC.

This clonotype is large by share. The chain links TRBV25-1 to TRBJ2-3; maybe TRBD1 (6 bases). Germline V gives CDR1 MGHDK, CDR2 SYGVNS. Trimming pared 7 bases from V and 1 base from J, leaving 12 bases between. The CDR3 has 14 amino acids. In nucleotides, the CDR3 is TGTGCCAGCACATCAGGGGCTGGCACAGATACGCAGTATTTT. Amino acids: CASTSGAGTDTQYF.

This clonotype was counted ten times or more. The chain carries TRBV29-1 and TRBJ2-1; D is perhaps TRBD1 (5 bases). The CDR3 has 13 amino acids. V dropped 4 bases and J dropped 8 bases, with 15 bases sitting between them. Germline assignment: CDR1 SQVTM and CDR2 ANQGSEA. The CDR3 DNA follows: TGCAGCGTTGTAGGCCAGTTAGGGGATGAGCAGTTCTTC. Translating it yields CSVVGQLGDEQFF.

This clonotype has a handful of counts. The chain joins TRBV5-1 to TRBJ2-5, with 9 bases that match TRBD1. The junction had 6 bases not matched to a gene; V was cut back by 4 bases and J by 5 bases. The CDR3 is made up of 14 amino acids. Germline loops: CDR1 SGHRS, CDR2 YFSETQ. The CDR3 is CASSRTGETETQYF. CDR3 DNA sequence: TGCGCCAGCAGCCGGACAGGGGAAACGGAGACCCAGTACTTC.

The chain recombines TRBV14 with TRBJ2-3; D gene uncertain. This CDR3 is 17 amino acids long. CDR1 SGHDN and CDR2 FVKESK come from the germline V gene. The V end lost 2 bases, the J end lost 2 bases, and 17 bases lay between the germline ends. CDR3 sequence (DNA): TGTGCCAGCAGCCAATTCTTTCGTGGCGGTTTCACAGATACGCAGTATTTT. Its translation: CASSQFFRGGFTDTQYF.

In this sample, this clonotype turned up a few times. The rearrangement joins TRBV5-6 to TRBJ1-1; a possible D gene is TRBD1 (5 bases). CDR3 length: 14 amino acids. CDR1 SGHDT and CDR2 YYEEEE come from the germline V gene. V was shortened by 6 bases and J by 1 base, with 13 bases between the two germline ends. Here the CDR3 reads CASKPTGTNTEAFF. CDR3 nucleotides: TGTGCCAGCAAACCTACGGGGACGAACACTGAAGCTTTCTTT.

This clonotype was recorded many times. V usage is TRBV12-3 or TRBV12-4 and J usage is TRBJ2-5; D possibly corresponds to TRBD2 (5 bases). V was shortened by 2 bases and J by 7 bases, with 20 bases between the two germline ends. The CDR3 is made up of 16 amino acids. CDR3 bases: TGTGCCAGCAGTTTATCACCATTTGGGTTCGAGGGGACCCAGTACTTC. It translates to CASSLSPFGFEGTQYF.

In its sample, this clonotype was seen a few times. The chain is built from TRBV10-3 and TRBJ2-7; 7 bases map to TRBD1. The CDR3 length is 14 residues. The germline gives CDR1 ENHRY, CDR2 SYGVKD. With V trimmed by 6 bases and J by 6 bases, 11 bases remained unmatched. The CDR3 is CAIRGLTGHTEQYF. The CDR3 bases are TGTGCCATCAGGGGATTGACAGGGCACACCGAGCAGTACTTC.

This chain joins TRBV5-1 and TRBJ2-5, with D perhaps being TRBD1 or TRBD2 (6 bases each). CDR3 length equals 15 residues. V lost 4 bases and J 4 bases, leaving 17 bases between the germline ends. Per germline, CDR1 SGHRS and CDR2 YFSETQ. The CDR3 reads CASSKPSGAGETQYF. The CDR3, as DNA: TGCGCCAGCAGCAAGCCCTCGGGGGCCGGAGAGACCCAGTACTTC. Together with reference TRBV5-1 and TRBJ2-5, the CDR3 gives the full variable domain: KAGVTQTPRYLIKTRGQQVTLSCSPISGHRSVSWYQQTPGQGLQFLFEYFSETQRNKGNFPGRFSGRQFSNSRSEMNVSTLELGDSALYLCASSKPSGAGETQYFGPGTRLLVL.

The chain combines TRBV7-8 with TRBJ2-3, with 13 bases that match TRBD2. The germline gives CDR1 SGHVS, CDR2 FQNEAQ. The CDR3 spans 18 residues. With V trimmed by 5 bases and J by 2 bases, 10 bases remained unmatched. For the CDR3, the DNA is TGTGCCAGCAGCACTCCCAGACTAGCGGGGGGCCTCACAGATACGCAGTATTTT. Protein product: CASSTPRLAGGLTDTQYF.

The chain employs TRBV6-2 or TRBV6-3 and TRBJ1-5; perhaps TRBD1 as D (5 bases). Looked up from germline, CDR1 is MNHEY and CDR2 is SVGEGT. CDR3 size: 15 residues. Between the trimmed V and J ends, which lost 7 bases and 4 bases, there was a span of 17 bases. The CDR3 coding sequence is TGTGCCAGCACTACTAGGTGGGACGGGAATCAGCCCCAGCATTTT. Its protein is CASTTRWDGNQPQHF.

This clonotype was counted at least ten times. The chain carries TRBV12-3 or TRBV12-4 and TRBJ1-3; D remains unclear. CDR3 size: 13 residues. With 6 bases removed from V and 7 bases from J, the gap between germline ends came to 13 bases. The CDR3 reads CASRPNAGNTIYF. DNA for the CDR3: TGTGCCAGCAGGCCAAACGCGGGGAACACCATATATTTT.

This clonotype occurred a few times. The chain employs TRBV5-1 and TRBJ2-7, with TRBD1 matching 7 bases. This CDR3 spans 15 amino acids. With V trimmed by 2 bases and J by 2 bases, 7 bases remained unmatched. Germline V gives CDR1 SGHRS, CDR2 YFSETQ. This CDR3 reads CASSLDPGQTYEQYV. The CDR3 DNA reads TGCGCCAGCAGCTTAGATCCGGGACAGACCTACGAGCAGTACGTC.